The clone carrying this T cell receptor beta chain occurred a few times. Its antigen is unknown. Germline loops: CDR1 SEHNR, CDR2 FQNEAQ (reference sequence). The CDR3 extends over 17 amino acids. The V gene end was trimmed by 1 base and the J gene end by 7 bases; junction bases not matched to a gene: 5. This entry is derived from a study of cytomegalovirus exposure and HLA in healthy donors. The wider study: Among a few hundred genotyped donors, 80% to 90% fell in the Caucasian-associated ancestry cluster.

PCR involved 60 Vbeta and 13 Jbeta primers. Clones were read by immunoSEQ multiplex PCR, and TCRdb kept only the in-frame ones, dropping some. Among roughly 110,000 clones listed, around 67% were seen once. Broader study findings: The classifier reportedly diagnosed cytomegalovirus status with high sensitivity and specificity. It was reported in a later analysis that an Asian-associated ancestry cluster showed fewer N-insertions than the roughly 670-donor mean.

Sequencing was carried out using PBMCs. The receptor was isolated from a woman in her 40s in good health and CMV-seropositive. The chain employs TRBV7-9 and TRBJ2-1, with TRBD2 matching 15 bases. The CDR3 bases are TGTGCCAGCAGCTTAGAGGGACTAGCGGGGGGCCTAAATGAGCAGTTCTTC. Translating it yields CASSLEGLAGGLNEQFF. Based on the CDR3 plus reference TRBV7-9 and TRBJ2-1, the full variable domain is DTGVSQNPRHKITKRGQNVTFRCDPISEHNRLYWYRQTLGQGPEFLTYFQNEAQLEKSRLLSDRFSAERPKGSFSTLEIQRTEQGDSAMYLCASSLEGLAGGLNEQFFGPGTRLTVL.